The TCR beta chain described here comes from a study of sequential checkpoint blockade in melanoma. Study as a whole: First-line arms were nivolumab then ipilimumab, or the reverse, randomized 1:1.

Treatment given: randomized to nivolumab then ipilimumab (arm A) or the reverse (arm B). Patients had received no earlier DNA-damaging chemotherapy. Sorted cells were live CD3+CD8+, lacking CD19 and CD56, from PBMCs. This CDR3 comprises 15 residues. Trimming pared 0 bases from V and 4 bases from J, leaving 10 bases between. Germline V gives CDR1 LGHNA, CDR2 YSLEER. Measured with immunoSEQ multiplex PCR; TCRdb has only the in-frame clones, and not every one. The sample consists of 27,000 or so clones, over 60% of them appearing once. The sample consisted of CD8+ T cells sorted from blood (inferred from file names), taken from a patient given nivolumab and ipilimumab in sequence. This sequence was found in a human donor with melanoma. The chain recombines TRBV4-3 with TRBJ2-1; D perhaps matches TRBD1 (5 bases). Here the CDR3 DNA reads TGCGCCAGCAGCCAAGATCAGGGTAGTTACAATGAGCAGTTCTTC. Encoded protein: CASSQDQGSYNEQFF.